Here is one T cell receptor beta chain with its context. The clone's antigen remains unknown. There are no base qualities to consult, and no much larger clone falls within one base. The sample belongs to a study of blood T cell repertoires in COVID-19 (dated by TCRdb to the early 2020s). With respect to the entire study: The collaborator samples originated in the United States, Italy and Spain and spanned the acute and convalescent phases of COVID-19. The material from the prospective study consisted of cDNA or gDNA derived from T cells, B-cell-depleted T cells, or PBMCs. Deeply sampled blood TCRbeta repertoires from subjects exposed to, actively infected with, or recovered from COVID-19 were included in the dataset. A freely available public database, intended as a resource for researchers studying the immune response to SARS-CoV-2, is where the repertoires were released. The samples were drawn from two sources: the first 160 participants of the ongoing ImmuneRACE study, and over 950 subjects contributed by 6 global collaborators. Nearly every sample came with metadata listing a de-identified subject ID, COVID-19 status, age in years and sex. HLA class I and class II types, where available, came from metadata supplied by the sample provider rather than from assay-based typing.

The immunoSEQ Assay, a bias-controlled multiplex PCR, was used to amplify TCRbeta CDR3 regions from genomic DNA. The authors processed their data as follows. Nucleated cell counts per sample were estimated from amplification of reference gene primers within the assay. To quantify the absolute abundance of each unique TCRbeta CDR3 rearrangement, sequence reads were collapsed and filtered. For each sample, productive Simpson clonality was calculated by taking the square root of Simpson's diversity index across productive rearrangements. Imported from immuneACCESS, the table was reduced by TCRdb to in-frame sequences with V and J called. These copies leave out some clones; in studies compared against another copy, an unresolved V gene accounts for under half, and the cause of the remainder is not known. The V and J calls and clone size were taken over from that table, and D and trimming were inferred from the DNA. For this sample the table gives roughly 100,000 clones, of which around 89% were detected only once. The ten largest clones capture less than 40% of the sample.

Collaborating institutions collected whole blood in K2EDTA tubes following their own protocols. For TCRbeta analysis, collaborator samples were shipped as frozen whole blood, as isolated PBMCs, or as DNA extracted from either sample type. V gives up 3 bases and J gives up 0 bases, and the segment between their germline ends measures 10 bases. The CDR3, cysteine through phenylalanine, is 15 amino acids long. Only the CDR3 DNA stays, 45 bases, in frame from base 1. CDR1 and CDR2, looked up from the germline V gene, are MRHNA and SNTAGT. What the research found in general, with its limitations: Clinical and demographic metadata were provided uncurated, with the amount varying by source and participant.

The receptor's source is a woman aged 80 or over with acute or convalescent COVID-19. The source material was peripheral blood. In this chain, TRBV6-4 is recombined with TRBJ2-3, and perhaps TRBD2 as D gene, on 6 matching bases. The DNA sequence reads TGTGCCAGCAGTGATAGCGGACTTAGCACAGATACGCAGTATTTT. Its translation reads: CASSDSGLSTDTQYF.